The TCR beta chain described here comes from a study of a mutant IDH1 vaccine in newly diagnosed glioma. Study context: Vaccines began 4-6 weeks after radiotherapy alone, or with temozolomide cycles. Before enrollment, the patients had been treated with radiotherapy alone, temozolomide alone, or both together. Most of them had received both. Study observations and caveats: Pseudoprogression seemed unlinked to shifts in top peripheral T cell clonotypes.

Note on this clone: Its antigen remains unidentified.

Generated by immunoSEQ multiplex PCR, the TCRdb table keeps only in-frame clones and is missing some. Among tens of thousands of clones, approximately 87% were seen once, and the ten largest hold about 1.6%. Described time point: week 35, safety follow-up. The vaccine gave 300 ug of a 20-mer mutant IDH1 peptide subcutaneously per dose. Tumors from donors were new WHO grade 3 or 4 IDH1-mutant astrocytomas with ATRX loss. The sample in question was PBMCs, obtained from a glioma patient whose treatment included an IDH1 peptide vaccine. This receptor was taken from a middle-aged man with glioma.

CDR3 amino acids: CSACTGYTDTQYF. The CDR3 nucleotides read TGCAGCGCCTGTACAGGGTACACAGATACGCAGTATTTT. The chain couples TRBV29-1 to TRBJ2-3, with D perhaps TRBD1 (6 bases). There are 13 residues in the CDR3. Germline V gene sequence: CDR1 SQVTM, CDR2 ANQGSEA. V was clipped by 7 bases and J by 2 bases, with 13 bases between them.